The T cell receptor (beta chain) under discussion was sequenced for a study of OX40 agonist ivuxolimab in advanced cancers. Study details: While on treatment, patients had intravenous ivuxolimab at 0.01 to 10 mg/kg every 2 weeks. The study, taken as a whole, reports: No antigen was identified for the clonally expanded peripheral T cells. On average, CD8+ T cells had more expanded clones than CD4+.

A word on this clone: What it binds is unknown.

Here immunoSEQ multiplex PCR was the method, and the copy in TCRdb shows in-frame clones only, minus some. The repertoire holds 68,000 or so clones, more than 80% seen once, with around 8.3% in the top ten. Germline CDR1 is MRHNA and CDR2 is SNTAGT. CDR3 length: 16 residues. Trimming pared 0 bases from V and 1 base from J, leaving 10 bases between. Sample: CD4+ or CD8+ T cells sorted from blood, taken in a trial of the OX40 agonist ivuxolimab. This receptor was identified in an adult with an advanced solid tumor such as melanoma, head and neck, liver or kidney cancer. V usage is TRBV6-4 and J usage is TRBJ2-4; TRBD2 is a possible D gene (5 bases). The CDR3 DNA reads as TGTGCCAGCAGTGACTCAGGGTCGGGGGCCAAAAACATTCAGTACTTC. Translation: CASSDSGSGAKNIQYF.